This T cell receptor beta chain is from a study of cytomegalovirus exposure and HLA in healthy donors. The V gene's germline CDR1 is SGHRS and CDR2 YFSETQ. V lost 0 bases, J lost 1 base, and 3 bases stayed unmatched. This CDR3 is 16 amino acids long. Amplification used 60 Vbeta primers and 13 Jbeta primers. Profiled with immunoSEQ multiplex PCR; TCRdb holds only in-frame clones, not every one. The data hold some 150,000 clones, with 77% observed a single time. Notes on the study in general: Some segments of the V type, notably TRBV6-2 and TRBV6-3, were excluded as indistinguishable. The HLA-A and HLA-B alleles of most subjects were reportedly predicted accurately from TCR beta sequences. Cytomegalovirus status was reportedly diagnosed by the classifier with high specificity and sensitivity. Sequencing likely produced, as an artifact, a cluster of highly shared sequence variants.

Comments on this clone: Its antigen is still unknown.

Sequencing was done on a sample of PBMCs. The J gene is TRBJ2-1, the V gene TRBV5-1; TRBD2 agrees at 8 bases. The TCR comes from a female donor in good health and CMV-seronegative. CDR3 coding DNA: TGCGCCAGCAGCTTGGTGGCGGGGGGTTCCTACAATGAGCAGTTCTTC. It is translated as CASSLVAGGSYNEQFF.